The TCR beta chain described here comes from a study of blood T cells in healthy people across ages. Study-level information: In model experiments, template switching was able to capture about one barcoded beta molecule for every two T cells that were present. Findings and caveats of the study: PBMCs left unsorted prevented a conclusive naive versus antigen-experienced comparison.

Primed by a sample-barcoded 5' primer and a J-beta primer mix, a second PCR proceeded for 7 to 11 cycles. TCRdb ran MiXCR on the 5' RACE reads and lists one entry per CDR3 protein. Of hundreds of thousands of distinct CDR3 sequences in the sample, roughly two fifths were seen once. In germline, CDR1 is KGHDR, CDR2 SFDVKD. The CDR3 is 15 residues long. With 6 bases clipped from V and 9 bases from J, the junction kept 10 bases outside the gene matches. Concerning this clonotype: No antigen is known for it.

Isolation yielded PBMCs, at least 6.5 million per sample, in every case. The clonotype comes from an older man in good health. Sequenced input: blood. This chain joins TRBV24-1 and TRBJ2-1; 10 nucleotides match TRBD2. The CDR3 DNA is TGTGCCACCAGTAATAGCGGGGGGTACCGCAGTGAGCAGTTCTTC. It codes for CATSNSGGYRSEQFF.